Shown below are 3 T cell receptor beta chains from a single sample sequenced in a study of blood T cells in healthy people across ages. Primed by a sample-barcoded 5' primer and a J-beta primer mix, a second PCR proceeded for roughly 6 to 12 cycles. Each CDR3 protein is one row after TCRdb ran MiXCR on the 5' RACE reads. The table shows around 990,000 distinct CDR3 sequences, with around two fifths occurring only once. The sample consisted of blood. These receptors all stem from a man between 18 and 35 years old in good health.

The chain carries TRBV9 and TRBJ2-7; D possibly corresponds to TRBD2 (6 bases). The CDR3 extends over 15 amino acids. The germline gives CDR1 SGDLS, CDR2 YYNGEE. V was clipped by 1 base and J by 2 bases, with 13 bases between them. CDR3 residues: CASSVSAGHAYEQYF. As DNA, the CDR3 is TGTGCCAGCAGCGTATCAGCGGGCCACGCCTACGAGCAGTACTTC.

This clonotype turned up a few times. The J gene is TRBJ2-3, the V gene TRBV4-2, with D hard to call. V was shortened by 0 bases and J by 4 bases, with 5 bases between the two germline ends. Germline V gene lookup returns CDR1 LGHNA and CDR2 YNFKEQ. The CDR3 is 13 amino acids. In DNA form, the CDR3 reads TGTGCCAGCAGCCAAGAGACATCAGATACGCAGTATTTT. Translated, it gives CASSQETSDTQYF.

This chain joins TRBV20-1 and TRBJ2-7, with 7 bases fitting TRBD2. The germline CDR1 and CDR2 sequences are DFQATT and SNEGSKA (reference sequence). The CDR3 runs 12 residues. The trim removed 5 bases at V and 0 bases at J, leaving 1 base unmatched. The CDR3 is CSAREVSYEQYF. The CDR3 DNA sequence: TGCAGTGCTCGGGAGGTCTCCTACGAGCAGTACTTC.